The source of this T cell receptor (beta chain) is a study of blood T cell repertoires in COVID-19. Study-wide context: Specimens from acute and convalescent COVID-19 originated in the United States, Italy and Spain.

J was trimmed by 5 bases and V by 1 base; bases with no gene match: 9. This CDR3 region has 17 residues. Germline CDR1 is LGHDT and CDR2 is YNNKEL (reference sequence). Generated by immunoSEQ multiplex PCR, the TCRdb table keeps only in-frame clones and is missing some. The data show around 190,000 clones, around 88% seen once. Those enrolled, adults aged 18 to 89 years, came from roughly 23 US areas. Cohort allocation depended upon clinical history that participants reported. The TCR comes from a man aged 35-49 years with acute COVID-19. This chain links TRBV3-1 (or the pseudogene TRBV3-2) with TRBJ2-1; 9 bases are a match to TRBD1. The sample consisted of PBMCs or T cells enriched from blood (not recorded which). Here the CDR3 DNA reads TGTGCCAGCAGCCAAGTACTTACGGGACAGGGAAACAATGAGCAGTTCTTC. It encodes CASSQVLTGQGNNEQFF.